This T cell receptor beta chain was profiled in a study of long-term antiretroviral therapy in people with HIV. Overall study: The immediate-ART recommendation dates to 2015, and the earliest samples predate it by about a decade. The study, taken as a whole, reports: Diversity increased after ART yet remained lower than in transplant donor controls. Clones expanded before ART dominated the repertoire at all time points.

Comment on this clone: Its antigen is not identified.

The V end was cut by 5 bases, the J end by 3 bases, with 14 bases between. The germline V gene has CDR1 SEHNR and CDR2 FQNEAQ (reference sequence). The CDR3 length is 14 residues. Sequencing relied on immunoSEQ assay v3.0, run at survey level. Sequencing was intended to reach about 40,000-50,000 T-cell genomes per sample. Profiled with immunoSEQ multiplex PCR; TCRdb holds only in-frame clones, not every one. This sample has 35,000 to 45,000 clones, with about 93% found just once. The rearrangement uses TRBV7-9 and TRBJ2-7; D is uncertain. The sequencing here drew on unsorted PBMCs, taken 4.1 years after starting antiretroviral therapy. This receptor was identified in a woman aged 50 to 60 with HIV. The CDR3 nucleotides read TGTGCCAGCAGCCCCGCACTAAGGGACTACGAGCAGTACTTC. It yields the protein CASSPALRDYEQYF.